Presented here are 22 T cell receptor beta chains from one specimen sequenced in a study of blood T cell repertoires in COVID-19. Clones were read by immunoSEQ multiplex PCR, and TCRdb kept only the in-frame ones, dropping some. This table holds approximately 130,000 clones, more than 80% found once. The material sequenced was peripheral blood. These receptors all stem from a human donor in a cohort sampled during active COVID-19.

J is TRBJ1-2 and V is TRBV11-3; no definite D call. The CDR3 has 13 residues. The germline V gene encodes CDR1 SGHNT and CDR2 YENEEA. V shed 4 bases and J shed 6 bases, with 12 bases lying between them. The CDR3: CASSSSYRDGYTF. The DNA for the CDR3 is TGTGCCAGCAGCTCTTCCTATCGAGATGGCTACACCTTC.

The chain links TRBV19 to TRBJ1-6; a weak D match, TRBD1 (5 bases). The CDR3 is made up of 12 amino acids. Trimming removed 6 bases at V and 6 bases at J, with 6 bases between. The germline CDR1 and CDR2 sequences are LNHDA and SQIVND (reference sequence). CDR3 bases: TGTGCCAGTAGGGGGCTTAATTCACCCCTCCACTTT. It codes for CASRGLNSPLHF.

This clone has only one observation. V is TRBV9 and J is TRBJ2-1, with D possibly TRBD1 on 5 matching bases. Trimming took off 0 bases at V and 6 bases at J, with 10 bases between the two ends. Germline values: CDR1 SGDLS, CDR2 YYNGEE. This CDR3 region has 14 residues. DNA of the CDR3: TGTGCCAGCAGCGTAGGACAGTTCCCCAATGAGCAGTTCTTC. Translation gives CASSVGQFPNEQFF.

This clone was seen a handful of times. The J gene is TRBJ2-7, the V gene TRBV23-1; D is possibly TRBD1 (5 bases). TRBV23-1 is classed as an ORF, of uncertain function. The CDR3 has 9 amino acids. The germline V and J ends were trimmed by 7 bases and 9 bases, with 7 bases remaining between them. The DNA for the CDR3 is TGCGCCAGCACCACAGGGCAGTACGTC. Translated: CASTTGQYV.

The chain combines TRBV12-3 or TRBV12-4 with TRBJ2-2; TRBD1 agrees at 7 bases. This CDR3 has 12 amino acids. After removal of 6 bases from V and 15 bases from J, the junction contained 10 bases not matched to a gene. The CDR3 region has the DNA TGTGCCAGCAGCTCCGACAGGGTATCGATGTTTTTT. Translating gives CASSSDRVSMFF.

The chain has TRBV19 and TRBJ2-1, with D possibly matching TRBD2 (5 bases). The CDR3 is 13 residues long. V dropped 4 bases and J dropped 8 bases, with 12 bases sitting between them. Germline assignment: CDR1 LNHDA and CDR2 SQIVND (reference sequence). The CDR3 nucleotides are TGTGCCAGTAGTAGGTCCGGCGGGTATGAGCAGTTCTTC. This codes for CASSRSGGYEQFF.

The chain employs TRBV6-1 and TRBJ2-7; weak D call: TRBD1 (6 bases). CDR3 size: 14 residues. Looked up from germline, CDR1 is MNHNS and CDR2 is SASEGT. V was trimmed by 0 bases and J by 4 bases, leaving 10 bases between them. The chain's CDR3 is CASSEALGGYEQYV. The CDR3 DNA reads TGTGCCAGCAGTGAAGCGCTAGGGGGTTACGAGCAGTACGTC.

This chain uses TRBV9 with TRBJ1-2; 7 positions agree with TRBD1. Germline values: CDR1 SGDLS, CDR2 YYNGEE. This CDR3 contains 16 residues. The ends lost 2 bases at V and 6 bases at J; junction bases unmatched: 13. The CDR3 sequence: CASSVSSTGSVDGYTF. DNA of the CDR3: TGTGCCAGCAGCGTTTCCTCGACAGGGAGTGTGGATGGCTACACCTTC.

This clone was recorded a few times. The chain combines TRBV7-9 with TRBJ2-2, with a possible D match to TRBD2 (5 bases). CDR3 size: 14 residues. V was cut by 5 bases and J by 2 bases, with 9 bases left in between. Germline loops: CDR1 SEHNR, CDR2 FQNEAQ (reference sequence). As DNA, the CDR3 is TGTGCCAGCAGCCCGACGGGAAACACCGGGGAGCTGTTTTTT. Translating gives CASSPTGNTGELFF.

V gene TRBV7-8 combines with J gene TRBJ1-2; D is possibly TRBD1 (6 bases). The germline V gene encodes CDR1 SGHVS and CDR2 FQNEAQ. The V and J ends lost 5 bases and 8 bases respectively, with 15 bases between them. This CDR3 is 13 amino acids long. DNA for the CDR3: TGTGCCAGCAGCCACCCCCAGGGGCGAGGCTACACCTTC. Protein product: CASSHPQGRGYTF.

The V call is TRBV5-6, the J call TRBJ2-7; D is unclear. This CDR3 is 13 amino acids long. The germline gives CDR1 SGHDT, CDR2 YYEEEE. Trimming shortened V by 0 bases and J by 3 bases, and 7 bases separated the two germline ends. CDR3 coding DNA: TGTGCCAGCAGCTTGGCAGAATACTACGAGCAGTACTTC. Translation gives CASSLAEYYEQYF.

V usage is TRBV7-2 and J usage is TRBJ2-5; D may be TRBD2 (6 bases). CDR1 is SGHTA and CDR2 is FQGNSA in the germline V gene. V was shortened by 5 bases and J by 6 bases, with 22 bases between the two germline ends. The CDR3 contains 16 residues. The CDR3 spells CASSRGGGSRGKTQYF. The CDR3 nucleotides read TGTGCCAGCAGCCGGGGAGGAGGGTCCCGGGGGAAGACCCAGTACTTC.

In its sample, this clone was seen once. J is TRBJ1-4 and V is TRBV15; 9 bases are shared with TRBD1. The CDR3 sequence is 16 residues long. V was clipped by 3 bases and J by 3 bases; unmatched bases: 5. CDR1 and CDR2 (germline): LNHNV, YYDKDF (reference sequence). The CDR3 sequence: CATSSGDRDANEKLFF. CDR3 in DNA: TGTGCCACCAGCAGTGGGGACAGGGATGCTAATGAAAAACTGTTTTTT.

The chain couples TRBV19 to TRBJ1-2, with 8 positions matching TRBD1. J lost 8 bases, V lost 9 bases, and 8 bases had no gene match. CDR1 is LNHDA and CDR2 is SQIVND in the germline V gene (reference sequence). This CDR3 spans 12 amino acids. The chain's CDR3 is CASGPGGGGYTF. CDR3 nucleotide sequence: TGTGCCAGCGGACCAGGGGGCGGCGGCTACACCTTC.

The chain recombines TRBV2 with TRBJ1-5, with TRBD1 as a possible D gene (6 bases). The CDR3 sequence is 15 residues long. V was shortened by 2 bases and J by 5 bases, with 13 bases between the two germline ends. In germline, CDR1 is SNHLY, CDR2 FYNNEI. The CDR3 protein is CASSEYREGDQPQHF. CDR3 nucleotides: TGTGCCAGCAGTGAATACAGGGAGGGGGATCAGCCCCAGCATTTT.

The J gene is TRBJ1-1, the V gene TRBV19, with 8 bases identical to TRBD1. CDR3 length equals 15 residues. Looked up from germline, CDR1 is LNHDA and CDR2 is SQIVND (reference sequence). The trim removed 5 bases at V and 3 bases at J, leaving 8 bases unmatched. CDR3: CASSANQGAHTEAFF. Here the CDR3 DNA reads TGTGCCAGTAGTGCAAATCAGGGGGCCCACACTGAAGCTTTCTTT.

V is TRBV3-1 (or the pseudogene TRBV3-2) and J is TRBJ2-7; TRBD2 matches 7 bases. The trim removed 5 bases at V and 0 bases at J, leaving 10 bases unmatched. The CDR3 covers 16 residues. Germline values: CDR1 LGHDT, CDR2 YNNKEL (reference sequence). This chain's CDR3 is CASSGPFGGNSYEQYF. CDR3 nucleotide sequence: TGTGCCAGCAGCGGCCCGTTCGGGGGGAACTCCTACGAGCAGTACTTC.

To note about this clone: The sample has other DNA sequences that encode this CDR3 too. The rearrangement joins TRBV9 to TRBJ1-2; 9 positions match TRBD1. The CDR3 consists of 13 residues. Per germline, CDR1 SGDLS and CDR2 YYNGEE. The junction had 2 bases not matched to a gene; V was cut back by 3 bases and J by 5 bases. The CDR3 loop is CASSAGTGYGYTF. The CDR3 DNA sequence: TGTGCCAGCAGCGCCGGGACAGGGTATGGCTACACCTTC. The full variable domain, its missing parts supplied by reference TRBV9 and TRBJ1-2, is DSGVTQTPKHLITATGQRVTLRCSPRSGDLSVYWYQQSLDQGLQFLIQYYNGEERAKGNILERFSAQQFPDLHSELNLSSLELGDSALYFCASSAGTGYGYTFGSGTRLTVV.

The chain joins TRBV7-9 to TRBJ1-1, with D possibly TRBD1 on 5 matching bases. Germline V gives CDR1 SEHNR, CDR2 FQNEAQ (reference sequence). This CDR3 is 13 amino acids long. Between the trimmed V and J ends, which lost 6 bases and 4 bases, there was a span of 12 bases. CDR3 DNA: TGTGCCAGCAGTCGACAGACTGGCACTGAAGCTTTCTTT. Residues: CASSRQTGTEAFF.

The rearrangement uses TRBV30 and TRBJ1-5, with 8 bases fitting TRBD1. CDR1 is GTSNPN and CDR2 is SVGIG in the germline V gene (reference sequence). V trimming: 2 bases; J trimming: 6 bases; junction bases outside the gene matches: 6. CDR3 size: 14 residues. This chain's CDR3 is CAWSRAGTGQPQHF. CDR3 bases: TGTGCCTGGAGTCGGGCAGGGACAGGTCAGCCCCAGCATTTT.

The chain employs TRBV19 and TRBJ2-3; TRBD2 is a possible D gene (5 bases). Germline V lookup: CDR1 LNHDA, CDR2 SQIVND (reference sequence). V was pared by 6 bases and J by 6 bases, with 10 bases between. The CDR3 contains 12 residues. The CDR3 DNA sequence: TGTGCCAGTAGCCAAAAGCGGGATACGCAGTATTTT. This translates into CASSQKRDTQYF.

The chain couples TRBV7-2 to TRBJ1-3; D gene ambiguous. V lost 0 bases and J lost 2, with 8 bases in between. The CDR3 has 15 residues. CDR1 and CDR2 from the germline V gene are SGHTA and FQGNSA. DNA for the CDR3: TGTGCCAGCAGCTTAGCGGGAGGCGCTGGAAACACCATATATTTT. This gives the protein CASSLAGGAGNTIYF.